This entry describes one TCR beta chain. Synthetic TCR analog templates were spiked into each PCR. Libraries were prepared by immunoSEQ multiplex PCR; TCRdb keeps only in-frame clonotypes and omits some of them. This sample carries more than 55,000 clones, 85% to 90% of them seen once, and the ten largest clones take under 3%. The CDR3 extends over 12 amino acids. The germline gives CDR1 SQVTM, CDR2 ANQGSEA. V lost 3 bases to trimming and J lost 5 bases, with 10 bases between them. These data originate in a study of PD-L1 blockade in urothelial cancer. The specimen was PBMCs, collected around atezolizumab (anti-PD-L1) treatment. The clonotype comes from a middle-aged man with urothelial cancer. The chain has TRBV29-1 and TRBJ1-1; unclear D gene. The CDR3 sequence: CSVDELLTEAFF. The CDR3, as DNA: TGCAGCGTTGACGAGCTCTTGACTGAAGCTTTCTTT.